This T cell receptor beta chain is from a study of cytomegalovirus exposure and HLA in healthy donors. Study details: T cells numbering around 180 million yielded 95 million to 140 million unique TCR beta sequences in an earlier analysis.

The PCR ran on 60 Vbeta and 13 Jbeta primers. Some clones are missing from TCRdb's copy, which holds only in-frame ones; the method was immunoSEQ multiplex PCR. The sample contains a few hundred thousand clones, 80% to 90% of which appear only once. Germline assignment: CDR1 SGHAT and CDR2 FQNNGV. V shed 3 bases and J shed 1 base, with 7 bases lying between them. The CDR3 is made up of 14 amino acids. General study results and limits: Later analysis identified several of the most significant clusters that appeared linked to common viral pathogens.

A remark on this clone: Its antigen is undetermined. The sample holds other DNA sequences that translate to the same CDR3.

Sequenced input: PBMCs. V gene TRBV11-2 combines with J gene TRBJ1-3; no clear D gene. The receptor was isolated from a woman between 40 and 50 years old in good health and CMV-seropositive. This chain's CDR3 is CASSLAGSGNTIYF. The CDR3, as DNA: TGTGCCAGCAGCTTGGCGGGATCTGGAAACACCATATATTTT.